This T cell receptor (beta chain) emerged from a study of T-cell memory formation after mild COVID-19. Background on the study: Largely donor-specific sequence clusters came from a couple of donors.

TCRdb used MiXCR to reprocess the 5' RACE reads, holding one entry per CDR3 protein. The sample carries 85,000 to 130,000 distinct CDR3 sequences, around an eighth recorded once. Germline loops: CDR1 SGHNT, CDR2 YYREEE (reference sequence). Trimming shortened V by 4 bases and J by 9 bases, and 11 bases separated the two germline ends. The CDR3 length is 12 residues. Only a few counts were recorded for this clonotype. Its specificity is unknown. Whole-study findings and limits: Among clones contracting day 15 to 85, CD4/CD8 was balanced, whereas later expanders leaned CD4+.

Source material: PBMCs or a T cell subset sorted from them (not recorded which). The source of this sequence is an adult woman who had mild COVID-19 (a few samples of this study predate the infection). Cell type and time point are not known. The chain uses TRBV5-4 and TRBJ2-1; D is unclear. This chain's CDR3 is CASSPGRSEQFF. The CDR3 DNA follows: TGTGCCAGCAGCCCTGGACGGAGTGAGCAGTTCTTC.